Below, one T cell receptor (beta chain) is given with its context. These data belong to a study of molecular identifiers for immune sequencing clone quantification. Between 20,000 and 1,000,000 sorted cells, with 10%, 30% or 50% RNA, yielded naive CD8 libraries. Methods described previously, with TCR primers listed, were used for bulk TCR libraries. A single record per CDR3 protein comes from TCRdb applying MiXCR to the PCR reads. Of tens of thousands of distinct CDR3 sequences in the sample, roughly 25% were seen once. The sample consisted of naive CD8+ T cells from blood, with Jurkat cell RNA spiked in. Regarding subset: FACS-sorted CD8+CD4-CCR7+CD45RA+ naive T cells. This sequence originates from a human donor in good health. Some libraries in this study had Jurkat cell RNA spiked in.

The CDR3 sequence: CASGPHPVGELFF. CDR3 sequence (DNA): TGTGCCAGCGGTCCCCATCCGGTCGGGGAGCTGTTTTTT. The chain uses TRBV27 and TRBJ2-2; D is unresolved. From germline, CDR1 is MNHEY and CDR2 SMNVEV (reference sequence). V lost 8 bases and J lost 7, with 14 bases in between. The CDR3 runs to 13 residues.